The clone carrying this TCR beta chain occurred once. This record belongs to a study of cytomegalovirus exposure and HLA in healthy donors. Germline loops: CDR1 MNHEY, CDR2 SMNVEV (reference sequence). The CDR3 is 14 residues long. V was shortened by 5 bases and J by 0 bases, with 11 bases between the two germline ends. Both 60 Vbeta primers and 13 Jbeta primers went into the PCR. The repertoire was sequenced with immunoSEQ multiplex PCR; TCRdb's copy has only in-frame clones and lacks some. This repertoire shows under 70,000 clones, 60% to 85% found once; its top ten account for approximately 4.7%. The rearrangement links TRBV27 to TRBJ2-7; no clear D gene. The source is a male donor in good health and CMV-seropositive. Sequencing was performed on PBMCs. CDR3 protein: CASSPRSLSYEQYF. The CDR3 nucleotides are TGTGCCAGCAGTCCCCGGTCCCTCTCCTACGAGCAGTACTTC.